The 20 T cell receptor beta chains in this list originate from one sample, sequenced in a study of blood T cell repertoires in COVID-19. Here immunoSEQ multiplex PCR was the method, and the copy in TCRdb shows in-frame clones only, minus some. Found here are 180,000 or so clones, 80% to 90% of them singletons; the top ten hold approximately 10%. Sequenced input: peripheral blood. The receptors derive from a woman aged 40 to 49 with COVID-19, enrolled during active disease.

The chain combines TRBV19 with TRBJ2-2; D is ambiguous. The CDR3 totals 14 residues. Trimming pared 5 bases from V and 3 bases from J, leaving 10 bases between. Per the germline V gene, CDR1 is LNHDA and CDR2 is SQIVND (reference sequence). The CDR3 sequence: CASSFLPDTGELFF. The CDR3 bases are TGTGCCAGTAGTTTTCTGCCGGACACCGGGGAGCTGTTTTTT.

Concerning this clone: The sample carries other DNA sequences with the same CDR3. The chain combines TRBV29-1 with TRBJ2-7; TRBD2 might be the D (5 bases). V was cut by 4 bases and J by 3 bases, with 10 bases left in between. The CDR3 extends over 12 amino acids. Germline-derived CDR1 and CDR2 are SQVTM and ANQGSEA. The CDR3 sequence: CSVGASFYEQYF. CDR3 DNA sequence: TGCAGCGTTGGAGCTAGCTTCTACGAGCAGTACTTC.

The rearrangement links TRBV19 to TRBJ2-2; D is unresolved. This CDR3 spans 13 amino acids. The germline gives CDR1 LNHDA, CDR2 SQIVND (reference sequence). V was pared by 1 base and J by 4 bases, with 4 bases between. CDR3 protein: CASSIVITGELFF. CDR3 DNA: TGTGCCAGTAGTATAGTAATCACCGGGGAGCTGTTTTTT.

The chain recombines TRBV15 with TRBJ1-4; D unclear. Germline assignment: CDR1 LNHNV and CDR2 YYDKDF (reference sequence). The CDR3 totals 15 residues. Trimming took off 5 bases at V and 0 bases at J, with 10 bases between the two ends. The CDR3 sequence is CATSPRRATNEKLFF. The CDR3 bases are TGTGCCACCAGCCCCCGACGGGCAACTAATGAAAAACTGTTTTTT.

This clone appeared once. The chain carries TRBV19 and TRBJ2-3; 8 bases align to TRBD2. Germline-derived CDR1 and CDR2 are LNHDA and SQIVND (reference sequence). The CDR3 extends over 14 amino acids. The junction had 3 bases not matched to a gene; V was cut back by 4 bases and J by 3 bases. The CDR3 coding sequence is TGTGCCAGTAGTAAGGGACTAGGGACAGATACGCAGTATTTT. Translated, it gives CASSKGLGTDTQYF.

This chain uses TRBV9 with TRBJ2-5, with TRBD1 identical over 7 bases. This CDR3 is 13 amino acids long. Trimming took 0 bases from V and 5 from J; bases not matched to a gene: 1. Germline-derived CDR1 and CDR2 are SGDLS and YYNGEE. For the CDR3, the DNA is TGTGCCAGCAGCGTAGAGGGGGCGGAGACCCAGTACTTC. This encodes CASSVEGAETQYF.

The chain has TRBV10-2 and TRBJ1-2, with D possibly being TRBD1 (6 bases). The CDR3 length is 12 residues. Germline lookup yields CDR1 WSHSY and CDR2 SAAADI. V gave up 6 bases and J gave up 2 bases, with 7 bases separating them. The CDR3 protein is CASRDRNYGYTF. CDR3 sequence (DNA): TGCGCCAGCAGAGACAGGAACTATGGCTACACCTTC.

CDR3 loop: CASSLVGTDKGYTF. Written as DNA, the CDR3 is TGTGCCAGCAGCTTAGTAGGCACAGACAAAGGCTACACCTTC. The chain carries TRBV7-9 and TRBJ1-2; the D is unclear. The CDR3 loop spans 14 amino acids. Per germline, CDR1 SEHNR and CDR2 FQNEAQ (reference sequence). With 1 base removed from V and 8 bases from J, the gap between germline ends came to 14 bases.

This rearrangement joins TRBV5-8 to TRBJ2-5; TRBD2 matches at 10 bases. Germline assignment: CDR1 SGHTS and CDR2 YDEGEE. The CDR3 is made up of 15 amino acids. The V segment lost 4 bases and the J segment 4 bases; nucleotides outside the gene matches: 7. CDR3 loop: CASSQILAGGETQYF. In nucleotides, the CDR3 is TGTGCCAGCAGCCAAATATTAGCGGGAGGAGAGACCCAGTACTTC. The full variable domain, rest sourced from reference TRBV5-8 and TRBJ2-5, is EAGVTQSPTHLIKTRGQQATLRCSPISGHTSVYWYQQALGLGLQFLLWYDEGEERNRGNFPPRFSGRQFPNYSSELNVNALELEDSALYLCASSQILAGGETQYFGPGTRLLVL.

The chain uses TRBV12-5 and TRBJ1-4; weak D call: TRBD1 (6 bases). The V gene lost 3 bases and the J gene lost 5 bases, with 13 bases spanning the gap. This CDR3 comprises 15 residues. The V gene's germline CDR1 is LGHNT and CDR2 FRNRAP. The CDR3 DNA reads TGTGCTAGTGGTTTTGGAGGACAGCGGAATGAAAAACTGTTTTTT. Its protein product is CASGFGGQRNEKLFF.

The chain uses TRBV11-2 and TRBJ2-7, with a possible D match to TRBD1 (5 bases). Looked up from germline, CDR1 is SGHAT and CDR2 is FQNNGV. Trimming pared 1 base from V and 5 bases from J, leaving 6 bases between. The CDR3 totals 12 residues. Here the CDR3 DNA reads TGTGCCAGCAGCTTAGTACAGGACGAGCAGTACTTC. Translation: CASSLVQDEQYF.

This chain uses TRBV5-4 with TRBJ2-7, with 9 bases aligning to TRBD1. Trimming at V came to 2 bases and at J to 6 bases, leaving 3 bases not matched to a gene. The CDR3 is 13 residues long. CDR1 is SGHNT and CDR2 is YYREEE in the germline V gene (reference sequence). The DNA of the CDR3 is TGTGCCAGCAGCTTAACAGGGGGCATCGAGCAGTACGTC. Amino acids: CASSLTGGIEQYV.

Comment on this clone: The sample holds other DNA sequences that translate to the same CDR3. The rearrangement joins TRBV9 to TRBJ1-6, with 9 bases aligning to TRBD1. The junction had 7 bases not matched to a gene; V was cut back by 4 bases and J by 8 bases. Germline CDR1 reads SGDLS; CDR2 reads YYNGEE. There are 15 residues in the CDR3. The CDR3 protein is CASSPRDREHSPLHF. The CDR3 nucleotides are TGTGCCAGCAGCCCCCGGGACAGGGAGCATTCACCCCTCCACTTT.

Points on this clone: The junction departs from germline at one end; a sequencing error may be responsible. This sequence joins TRBV19 and TRBJ2-1; 10 nucleotides agree with TRBD2. Germline V lookup: CDR1 LNHDA, CDR2 SQIVND (reference sequence). The CDR3 extends over 15 amino acids. Written as DNA, the CDR3 is TGTGCCAGTAGAATAGGACTAGCGGCTCACAATGAGCAGTTCTTC. Translation: CASRIGLAAHNEQFF.

The V gene is TRBV7-9, the J gene TRBJ1-1; a weak D match, TRBD1 (6 bases). CDR1 and CDR2 (germline): SEHNR, FQNEAQ (reference sequence). The CDR3 sequence is 15 residues long. V was shortened by 7 bases and J by 4 bases, with 19 bases between the two germline ends. The CDR3: CASTQGLAGVTEAFF. In DNA form, the CDR3 reads TGTGCCAGCACCCAAGGGTTGGCAGGGGTCACTGAAGCTTTCTTT.

In this sample, this clone turned up many times. The gene calls are TRBV9 and TRBJ1-1; unclear D gene. With 0 bases removed from V and 2 bases from J, the gap between germline ends came to 14 bases. Germline assignment: CDR1 SGDLS and CDR2 YYNGEE. There are 16 residues in the CDR3. Here the CDR3 reads CASSVGAGSENTEAFF. The CDR3 nucleotides are TGTGCCAGCAGCGTAGGCGCAGGATCGGAAAACACTGAAGCTTTCTTT.

The V gene is TRBV11-2, the J gene TRBJ1-1, with D unresolved. Trimming took off 1 base at V and 7 bases at J, with 13 bases between the two ends. The CDR3 is made up of 14 amino acids. Per the germline V gene, CDR1 is SGHAT and CDR2 is FQNNGV. The DNA of the CDR3 is TGTGCCAGCAGCTTAGGACCCACAGCTCATGAAGCTTTCTTT. Its protein product is CASSLGPTAHEAFF.

The rearrangement uses TRBV5-4 and TRBJ2-1; TRBD2 matches at 7 bases. The CDR3 consists of 16 residues. CDR1 SGHNT and CDR2 YYREEE come from the germline V gene (reference sequence). V shed 3 bases, J shed 6 bases, and the junction held 12 bases outside the gene matches. This chain's CDR3 is CASSSPGLGGFNEQFF. The CDR3 DNA is TGTGCCAGCAGCTCCCCAGGTTTGGGAGGGTTCAATGAGCAGTTCTTC.

The V and J genes are TRBV7-2 and TRBJ2-3, with 8 bases that match TRBD2. With V trimmed by 1 base and J by 3 bases, 6 bases remained unmatched. Germline V gives CDR1 SGHTA, CDR2 FQGNSA. The CDR3 consists of 16 residues. The chain's CDR3 is CASSLVSGGETDTQYF. CDR3 nucleotides: TGTGCCAGCAGCTTAGTCTCGGGGGGGGAAACAGATACGCAGTATTTT.

The CDR3 spells CASTRSSGTASKRSGYTF. DNA of the CDR3: TGTGCCAGCACCCGGTCTTCCGGGACAGCCTCCAAGAGATCTGGCTACACCTTC. The V and J genes are TRBV2 and TRBJ1-2, with 7 positions matching TRBD1. The CDR3 covers 18 residues. With 7 bases clipped from V and 7 bases from J, the junction kept 24 bases outside the gene matches. Looked up from germline, CDR1 is SNHLY and CDR2 is FYNNEI.